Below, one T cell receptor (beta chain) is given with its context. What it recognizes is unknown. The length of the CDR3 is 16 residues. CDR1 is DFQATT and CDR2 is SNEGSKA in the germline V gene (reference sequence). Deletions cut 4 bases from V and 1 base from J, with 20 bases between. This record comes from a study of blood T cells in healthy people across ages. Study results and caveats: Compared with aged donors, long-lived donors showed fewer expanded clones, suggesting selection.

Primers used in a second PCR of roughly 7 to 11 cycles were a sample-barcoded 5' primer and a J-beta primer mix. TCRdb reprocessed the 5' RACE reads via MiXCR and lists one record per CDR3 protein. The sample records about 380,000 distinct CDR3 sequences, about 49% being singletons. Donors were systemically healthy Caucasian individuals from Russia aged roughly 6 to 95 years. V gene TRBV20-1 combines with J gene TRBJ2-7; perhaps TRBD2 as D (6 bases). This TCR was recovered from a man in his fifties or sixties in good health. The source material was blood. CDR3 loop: CSAKPQGGGSSYEQYF. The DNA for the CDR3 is TGCAGTGCTAAACCTCAGGGAGGCGGGTCTTCCTACGAGCAGTACTTC.